This TCR beta chain originates from a study of T-cell memory formation after mild COVID-19. Overall study findings and caveats: CD4/CD8 balance held among clones contracting day 15 to 85, and later expanders leaned CD4+. Memory cells collected pre-infection included some clones that later responded, suggesting cross-reactive memory joined.

The ends were cut back, 0 bases at V and 5 bases at J, with 10 bases in the middle. Germline values: CDR1 MNHNY, CDR2 SVGAGI (reference sequence). The CDR3 extends over 14 amino acids. About this clonotype itself: The antigen is undetermined.

Constant-segment primers served in 5'RACE that generated TCR alpha and TCR beta cDNA libraries bearing sample barcodes and UMIs. TCRdb reprocessed the 5' RACE reads via MiXCR and lists one record per CDR3 protein. The sample lists more than 350,000 distinct CDR3 sequences; approximately 21% were seen once. This TCR was recovered from an adult woman who had mild COVID-19 (a few samples of this study predate the infection). Cell type and time point are not known. This sequence joins TRBV6-6 and TRBJ1-2, with a possible D match to TRBD1 (6 bases). Specimen: PBMCs or a T cell subset sorted from them (not recorded which). Written as DNA, the CDR3 is TGTGCCAGCAGTTACTCGGGACAAATATATGGCTACACCTTC. Its translation is CASSYSGQIYGYTF.